This T cell receptor beta chain was recovered during a study of early T cells in non-severe SARS-CoV-2 infection. V dropped 0 bases and J dropped 1 base, with 3 bases sitting between them. CDR1 is MNHNY, CDR2 SVGAGI, per germline (reference sequence). The length of the CDR3 is 13 residues. As part of library construction, unique molecular identifiers were attached to individual cDNA molecules. TCRdb recomputed calls from the 5' RACE reads with MiXCR, one row per CDR3 protein. The table has fewer than 120,000 distinct CDR3 sequences, roughly an eighth seen once. The TCR was taken from an adult who was a healthcare worker with PCR-confirmed SARS-CoV-2 infection or an uninfected control (not recorded which). The sequences come from whole blood, collected at baseline. The chain couples TRBV6-6 to TRBJ1-1, with unresolved D. CDR3 DNA sequence: TGTGCCAGCAGTTACTCGGCGAACACTGAAGCTTTCTTT. It codes for CASSYSANTEAFF.